The present T cell receptor beta chain was sequenced within a study of cytomegalovirus exposure and HLA in healthy donors. The donors were part of the 120-subject validation cohort, which stood apart from the roughly 670-subject first cohort. Data came from immunoSEQ multiplex PCR; TCRdb stores just in-frame clones and leaves some out. The sample has 140,000 to 150,000 clones, less than 95% seen once; the top ten hold 1.8%. About this clone itself: Its antigen is undetermined.

The CDR3 contains 15 residues. Study-level points and caveats: A few of the chains that were CMV-associated were confirmed in vitro to be specific for CMV antigens.

This receptor was identified in a man between 18 and 29 years old in good health and CMV-seropositive. This rearrangement joins TRBV7-5 to TRBJ2-3; the table's D call of TRBD2 was not tested on the DNA. TRBV7-5 is flagged as a pseudogene. The material sequenced was PBMCs. The CDR3 nucleotides are TGTGTCAGAAGCTTATGGGAGTTTAGCACAGATACGCAGTATTTT. Its protein product is CVRSLWEFSTDTQYF.